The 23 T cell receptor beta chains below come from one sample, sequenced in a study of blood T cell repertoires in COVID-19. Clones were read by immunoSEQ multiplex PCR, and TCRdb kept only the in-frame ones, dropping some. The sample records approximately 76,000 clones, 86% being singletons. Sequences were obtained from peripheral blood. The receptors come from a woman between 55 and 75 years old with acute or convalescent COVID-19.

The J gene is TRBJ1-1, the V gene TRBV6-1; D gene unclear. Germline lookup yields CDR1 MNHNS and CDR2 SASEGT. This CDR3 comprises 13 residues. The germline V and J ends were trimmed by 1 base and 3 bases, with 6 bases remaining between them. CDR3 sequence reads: CASSEVRYTEAFF. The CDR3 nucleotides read TGTGCCAGCAGTGAAGTCAGGTACACTGAAGCTTTCTTT.

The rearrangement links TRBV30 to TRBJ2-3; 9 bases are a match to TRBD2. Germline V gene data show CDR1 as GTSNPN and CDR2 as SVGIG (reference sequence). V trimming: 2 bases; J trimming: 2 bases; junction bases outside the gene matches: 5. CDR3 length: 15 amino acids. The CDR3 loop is CAWSRLAGITDTQYF. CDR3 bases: TGTGCCTGGAGTCGTCTAGCGGGGATCACAGATACGCAGTATTTT.

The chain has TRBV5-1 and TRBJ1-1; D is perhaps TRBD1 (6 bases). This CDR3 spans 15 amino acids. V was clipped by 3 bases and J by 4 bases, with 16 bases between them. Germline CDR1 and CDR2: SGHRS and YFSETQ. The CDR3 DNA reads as TGCGCCAGCAGCTCAGGATTACAGGGATCCACTGAAGCTTTCTTT. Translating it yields CASSSGLQGSTEAFF. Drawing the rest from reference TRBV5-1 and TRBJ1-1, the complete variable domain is KAGVTQTPRYLIKTRGQQVTLSCSPISGHRSVSWYQQTPGQGLQFLFEYFSETQRNKGNFPGRFSGRQFSNSRSEMNVSTLELGDSALYLCASSSGLQGSTEAFFGQGTRLTVV.

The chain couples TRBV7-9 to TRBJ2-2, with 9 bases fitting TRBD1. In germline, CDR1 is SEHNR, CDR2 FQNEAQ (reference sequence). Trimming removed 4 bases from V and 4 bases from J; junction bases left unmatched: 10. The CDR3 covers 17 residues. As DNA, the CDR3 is TGTGCCAGCAGCTCTGGGAGGGGACAGGGATCCACCGGGGAGCTGTTTTTT. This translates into CASSSGRGQGSTGELFF. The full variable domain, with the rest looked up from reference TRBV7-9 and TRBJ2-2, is DTGVSQNPRHKITKRGQNVTFRCDPISEHNRLYWYRQTLGQGPEFLTYFQNEAQLEKSRLLSDRFSAERPKGSFSTLEIQRTEQGDSAMYLCASSSGRGQGSTGELFFGEGSRLTVL.

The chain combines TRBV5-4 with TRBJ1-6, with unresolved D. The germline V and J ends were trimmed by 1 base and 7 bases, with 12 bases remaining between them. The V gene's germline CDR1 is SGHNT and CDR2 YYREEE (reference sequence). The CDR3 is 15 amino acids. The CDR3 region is CASSLSPGGNSPLHF. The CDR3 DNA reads TGTGCCAGCAGCTTGTCCCCAGGAGGCAATTCACCCCTCCACTTT.

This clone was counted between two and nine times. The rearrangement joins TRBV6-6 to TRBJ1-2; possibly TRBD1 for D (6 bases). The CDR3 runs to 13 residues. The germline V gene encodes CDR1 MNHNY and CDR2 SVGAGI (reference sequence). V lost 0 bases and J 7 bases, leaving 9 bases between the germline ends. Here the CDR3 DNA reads TGTGCCAGCAGTTACTCGGACAGTGGTGGCTACACCTTC. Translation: CASSYSDSGGYTF.

The CDR3 DNA sequence: TGTGCCAGCAGTTTAAGGAGGGATGGCTACACCTTC. It codes for CASSLRRDGYTF. The chain joins TRBV12-3 or TRBV12-4 to TRBJ1-2, with D unresolved. The ends were cut back, 2 bases at V and 6 bases at J, with 7 bases in the middle. The CDR3 is made up of 12 amino acids.

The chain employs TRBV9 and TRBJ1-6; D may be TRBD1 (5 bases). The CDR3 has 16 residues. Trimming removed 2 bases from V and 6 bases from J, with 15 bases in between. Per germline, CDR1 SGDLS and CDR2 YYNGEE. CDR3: CASSVGGSFANSPLHF. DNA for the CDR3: TGTGCCAGCAGCGTGGGGGGTTCTTTCGCTAATTCACCCCTCCACTTT.

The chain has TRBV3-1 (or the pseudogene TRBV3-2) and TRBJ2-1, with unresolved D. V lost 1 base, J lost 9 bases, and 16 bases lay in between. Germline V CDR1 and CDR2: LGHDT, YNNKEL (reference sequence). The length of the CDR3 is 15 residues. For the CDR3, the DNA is TGTGCCAGCAGCCAAGCTCTGCTAGTTGTTGTTGAGCAGTTCTTC. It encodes CASSQALLVVVEQFF.

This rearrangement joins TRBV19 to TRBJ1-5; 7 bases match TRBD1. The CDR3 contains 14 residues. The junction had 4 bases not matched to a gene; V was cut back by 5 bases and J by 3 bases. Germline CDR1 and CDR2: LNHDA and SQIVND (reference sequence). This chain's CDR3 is CASSPDRDNQPQHF. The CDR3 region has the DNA TGTGCCAGTAGTCCCGACAGGGACAATCAGCCCCAGCATTTT.

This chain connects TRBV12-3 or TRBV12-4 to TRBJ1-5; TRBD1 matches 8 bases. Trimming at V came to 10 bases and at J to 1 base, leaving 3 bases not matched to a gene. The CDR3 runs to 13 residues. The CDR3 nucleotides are TGTGCCACAAGACAGGGGAGCAATCAGCCCCAGCATTTT. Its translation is CATRQGSNQPQHF.

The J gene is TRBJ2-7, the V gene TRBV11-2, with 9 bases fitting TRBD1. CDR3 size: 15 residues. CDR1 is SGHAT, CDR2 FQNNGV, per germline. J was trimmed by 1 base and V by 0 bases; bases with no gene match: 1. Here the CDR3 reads CASSLEGTGSYEQYF. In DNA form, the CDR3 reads TGTGCCAGCAGCTTAGAGGGGACAGGGTCCTACGAGCAGTACTTC.

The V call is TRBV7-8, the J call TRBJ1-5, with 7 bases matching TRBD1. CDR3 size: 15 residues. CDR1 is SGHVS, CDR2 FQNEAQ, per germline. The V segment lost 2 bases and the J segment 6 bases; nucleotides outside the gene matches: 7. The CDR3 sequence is CASSLSQGGGQPQHF. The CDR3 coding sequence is TGTGCCAGCAGCTTATCCCAGGGGGGTGGTCAGCCCCAGCATTTT.

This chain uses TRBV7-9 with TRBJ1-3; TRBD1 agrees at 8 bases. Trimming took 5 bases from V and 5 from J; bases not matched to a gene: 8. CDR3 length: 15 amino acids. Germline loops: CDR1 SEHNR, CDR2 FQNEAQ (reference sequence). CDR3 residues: CASSTDRGGRNTIYF. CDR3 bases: TGTGCCAGCAGCACCGACAGGGGAGGGCGAAACACCATATATTTT.

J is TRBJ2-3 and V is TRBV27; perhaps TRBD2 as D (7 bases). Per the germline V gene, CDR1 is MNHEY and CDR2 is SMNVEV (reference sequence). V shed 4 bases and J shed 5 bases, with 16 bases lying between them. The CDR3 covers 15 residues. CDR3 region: CASSSRRGGGDTQYF. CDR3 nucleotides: TGTGCCAGCAGTTCGCGAAGGGGGGGAGGAGATACGCAGTATTTT.

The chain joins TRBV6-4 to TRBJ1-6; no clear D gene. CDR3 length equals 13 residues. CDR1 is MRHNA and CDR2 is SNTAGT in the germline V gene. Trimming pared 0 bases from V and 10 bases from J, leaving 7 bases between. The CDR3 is CASSDSLESPLHF. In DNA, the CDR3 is TGTGCCAGCAGTGACTCGTTGGAGTCACCCCTCCACTTT.

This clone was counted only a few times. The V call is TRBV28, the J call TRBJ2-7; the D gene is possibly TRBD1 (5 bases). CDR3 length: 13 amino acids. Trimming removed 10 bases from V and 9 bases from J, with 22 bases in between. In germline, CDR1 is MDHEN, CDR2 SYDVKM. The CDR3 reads CAIYSGSNSGQYF. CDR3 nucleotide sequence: TGTGCCATCTACTCAGGGTCTAATTCCGGGCAGTACTTC.

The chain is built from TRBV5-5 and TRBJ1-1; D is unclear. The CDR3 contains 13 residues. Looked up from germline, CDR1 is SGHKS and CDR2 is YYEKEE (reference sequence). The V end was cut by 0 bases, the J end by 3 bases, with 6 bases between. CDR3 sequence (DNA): TGTGCCAGCAGCTTGGTAACGGACACTGAAGCTTTCTTT. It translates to CASSLVTDTEAFF.

The DNA of the CDR3 is TGTGCCAGCAGCCCTGCCCCACGGGGAGCCCAAGAGACCCAGTACTTC. Its protein product is CASSPAPRGAQETQYF. The J gene is TRBJ2-5, the V gene TRBV11-2; D is possibly TRBD2 (5 bases). Between the trimmed V and J ends, which lost 5 bases and 1 base, there was a span of 17 bases. There are 16 residues in the CDR3. In germline, CDR1 is SGHAT, CDR2 FQNNGV.

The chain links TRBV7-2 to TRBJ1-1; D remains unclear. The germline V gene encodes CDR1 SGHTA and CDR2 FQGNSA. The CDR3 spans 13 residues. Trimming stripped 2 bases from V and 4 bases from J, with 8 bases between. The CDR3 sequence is CASSLSGSTEAFF. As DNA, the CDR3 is TGTGCCAGCAGCTTATCGGGGAGCACTGAAGCTTTCTTT.

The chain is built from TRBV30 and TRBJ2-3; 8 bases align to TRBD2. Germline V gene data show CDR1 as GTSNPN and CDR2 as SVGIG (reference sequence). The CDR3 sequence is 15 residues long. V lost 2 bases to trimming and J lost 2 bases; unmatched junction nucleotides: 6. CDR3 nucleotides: TGTGCCTGGAGTAATGAGCGGGGGAACACAGATACGCAGTATTTT. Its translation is CAWSNERGNTDTQYF.

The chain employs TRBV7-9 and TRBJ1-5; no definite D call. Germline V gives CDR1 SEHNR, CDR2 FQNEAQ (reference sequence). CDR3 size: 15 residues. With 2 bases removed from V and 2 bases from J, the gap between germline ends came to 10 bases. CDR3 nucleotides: TGTGCCAGCAGCTTATCGGGTACGGGCAATCAGCCCCAGCATTTT. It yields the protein CASSLSGTGNQPQHF.

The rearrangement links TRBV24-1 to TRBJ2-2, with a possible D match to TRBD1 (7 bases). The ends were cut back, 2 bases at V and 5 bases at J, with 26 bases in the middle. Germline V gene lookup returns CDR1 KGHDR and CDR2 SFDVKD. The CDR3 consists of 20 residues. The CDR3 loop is CATSDSSTAGGLRKTGELFF. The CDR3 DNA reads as TGTGCCACCAGTGATTCGAGTACGGCAGGGGGACTTAGGAAAACCGGGGAGCTGTTTTTT.